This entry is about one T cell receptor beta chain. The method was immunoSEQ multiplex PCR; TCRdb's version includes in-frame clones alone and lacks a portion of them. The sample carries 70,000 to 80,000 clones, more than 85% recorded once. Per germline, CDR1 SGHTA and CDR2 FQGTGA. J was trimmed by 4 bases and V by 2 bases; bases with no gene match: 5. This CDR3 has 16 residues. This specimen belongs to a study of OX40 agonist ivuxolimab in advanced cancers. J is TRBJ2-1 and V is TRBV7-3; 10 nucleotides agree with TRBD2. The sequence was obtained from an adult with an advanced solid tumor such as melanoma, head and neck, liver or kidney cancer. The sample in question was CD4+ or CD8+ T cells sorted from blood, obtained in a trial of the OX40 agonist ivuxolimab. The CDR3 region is CASSLSQREGYNEQFF. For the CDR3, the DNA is TGTGCCAGCAGCTTATCGCAGCGGGAGGGTTACAATGAGCAGTTCTTC.